This T cell receptor (beta chain) derives from a study of cytomegalovirus exposure and HLA in healthy donors. Study-wide context: An early data release held around 80 million unique TCRs from HLA-typed donors.

Those who donated were healthy bone marrow donors. The study ran its PCR with 60 Vbeta and 13 Jbeta primers. The data were produced by immunoSEQ multiplex PCR, yet TCRdb's version contains in-frame clones alone and is incomplete. This table holds 150,000 to 200,000 clones, around nine tenths found once. This sequence originates from a woman in her 30s in good health and CMV-seronegative. Sequenced: PBMCs.

CDR3 protein: CASRGDRVNQPQHF. The DNA for the CDR3 is TGTGCCAGTAGGGGTGACAGGGTCAATCAGCCCCAGCATTTT. The chain carries TRBV19 and TRBJ1-5; 7 bases map to TRBD1. The CDR3 length is 14 residues. The germline V gene encodes CDR1 LNHDA and CDR2 SQIVND (reference sequence). Trimming took 6 bases from V and 3 from J; bases not matched to a gene: 5.